These 29 T cell receptor beta chains were sequenced from one sample in a study of early stage breast cancer tumors. Sequencing was performed with immunoSEQ multiplex PCR; in TCRdb, only in-frame clones are kept and a portion is missing. The sample includes around 60,000 clones, around 80% of them seen just once. Sequencing was carried out using blood. All receptors come from a person aged 25 to 40 with breast cancer.

This clone was observed once. This sample also contains other DNA sequences that code for the same CDR3. This chain joins TRBV4-2 and TRBJ1-5; the match to TRBD1 covers 10 bases. Germline values: CDR1 LGHNA, CDR2 YNFKEQ. J lost 5 bases, V lost 0 bases, and 1 base had no gene match. This CDR3 is 15 amino acids long. The CDR3 DNA follows: TGTGCCAGCAGCCAAGAAGGGACAGGGGATCAGCCCCAGCATTTT. This translates into CASSQEGTGDQPQHF.

The chain combines TRBV19 with TRBJ2-7, with TRBD1 as a possible D gene (6 bases). Between the trimmed V and J ends, which lost 2 bases and 4 bases, there was a span of 12 bases. Germline V gene sequence: CDR1 LNHDA, CDR2 SQIVND (reference sequence). The CDR3 has 14 residues. CDR3 in DNA: TGTGCCAGTAGTATAATAGGCAGGGGATACGAGCAGTACTTC. Protein product: CASSIIGRGYEQYF.

The chain is built from TRBV25-1 and TRBJ2-7; 12 bases agree with TRBD2. This CDR3 contains 13 residues. V gave up 9 bases and J gave up 3 bases; unmatched junction bases: 3. Germline CDR1 is MGHDK and CDR2 is SYGVNS. The CDR3 sequence is CASQLAGGYEQYF. CDR3 DNA sequence: TGTGCCAGTCAACTAGCGGGAGGCTACGAGCAGTACTTC.

This clone was counted a single time. This chain connects TRBV6-5 to TRBJ1-1; a possible D gene is TRBD1 (6 bases). The ends were cut back, 2 bases at V and 2 bases at J, with 12 bases in the middle. The germline gives CDR1 MNHEY, CDR2 SVGAGI. CDR3 size: 15 residues. DNA for the CDR3: TGTGCCAGCAGTTACCCGCCAGGGGTCAACACTGAAGCTTTCTTT. Its protein product is CASSYPPGVNTEAFF.

There are a few counts of this clone. The chain combines TRBV30 with TRBJ1-1; D uncertain. Germline CDR1 and CDR2: GTSNPN and SVGIG (reference sequence). V was shortened by 4 bases and J by 5 bases, with 14 bases between the two germline ends. The CDR3 consists of 13 residues. This CDR3 reads CAWTLRGGTEAFF. In DNA, the CDR3 is TGTGCCTGGACCCTCCGTGGAGGAACTGAAGCTTTCTTT.

In its sample, this clone was seen once. V gene TRBV7-2 combines with J gene TRBJ2-7; D unresolved. Germline CDR1 SGHTA, CDR2 FQGNSA. There are 13 residues in the CDR3. Trimming left V 3 bases short and J 7 bases short, with 13 bases between. In nucleotides, the CDR3 is TGTGCCAGCAGCTTTTACTTGAGGCTAGAGCAGTACTTC. Translating gives CASSFYLRLEQYF.

The V gene is TRBV12-5, the J gene TRBJ1-2; unclear D gene. The CDR3 extends over 14 amino acids. Trimming stripped 0 bases from V and 4 bases from J, with 9 bases between. Germline V gives CDR1 LGHNT, CDR2 FRNRAP. CDR3 in DNA: TGTGCTAGTGGTTTGGTGAGGGTAGGCTATGGCTACACCTTC. Encoded protein: CASGLVRVGYGYTF.

This chain uses TRBV19 with TRBJ1-1; TRBD1 aligns across 9 bases. The germline gives CDR1 LNHDA, CDR2 SQIVND (reference sequence). CDR3 length: 13 amino acids. Unmatched junction bases numbered 6, after V lost 5 bases and J lost 8 bases. Here the CDR3 DNA reads TGTGCCAGTAGTCCAGGGACAGGGAGGGAAGCTTTCTTT. Translation: CASSPGTGREAFF.

The rearrangement uses TRBV6-6 and TRBJ1-4; TRBD1 aligns across 12 bases. The CDR3 loop spans 15 amino acids. Germline V gene sequence: CDR1 MNHNY, CDR2 SVGAGI (reference sequence). The J segment lost 4 bases and the V segment lost 6 bases, leaving 3 bases of the junction unmatched. The CDR3 loop reads CASSGTGGDNEKLFF. CDR3 DNA: TGTGCCAGCAGCGGGACAGGGGGCGATAATGAAAAACTGTTTTTT.

CDR3 amino acids: CASSLRDGTYEQYF. The CDR3 DNA sequence: TGTGCCAGCAGCTTGAGAGACGGTACCTACGAGCAGTACTTC. The V gene is TRBV11-3, the J gene TRBJ2-7; D call uncertain. This CDR3 region has 14 residues. The V gene lost 3 bases and the J gene lost 2 bases, with 11 bases spanning the gap. Germline V gene lookup returns CDR1 SGHNT and CDR2 YENEEA.

The J gene is TRBJ1-2, the V gene TRBV27, with D possibly being TRBD1 (6 bases). The germline V gene has CDR1 MNHEY and CDR2 SMNVEV (reference sequence). V was cut by 1 base and J by 8 bases, with 26 bases left in between. The CDR3 consists of 18 residues. The CDR3 protein is CASSLFAIKTAGVQGYTF. For the CDR3, the DNA is TGTGCCAGCAGTTTATTCGCGATTAAAACTGCAGGGGTTCAAGGCTACACCTTC.

This chain uses TRBV30 with TRBJ1-5; D uncertain. The V gene lost 0 bases and the J gene lost 10 bases, with 10 bases spanning the gap. The V gene's germline CDR1 is GTSNPN and CDR2 SVGIG (reference sequence). The CDR3 covers 12 residues. The CDR3 bases are TGTGCCTGGAGTGTCCTCGTTGGACCCCAGCATTTT. Translated: CAWSVLVGPQHF.

The rearrangement uses TRBV27 and TRBJ2-3; 8 bases are a match to TRBD2. From germline, CDR1 is MNHEY and CDR2 SMNVEV (reference sequence). The CDR3 consists of 16 residues. Unmatched junction bases numbered 5, after V lost 3 bases and J lost 0 bases. The DNA for the CDR3 is TGTGCCAGCAGTTTCGGGAGGGATACTAGCACAGATACGCAGTATTTT. This encodes CASSFGRDTSTDTQYF.

The J gene is TRBJ2-5, the V gene TRBV5-6; a possible D gene is TRBD2 (5 bases). The CDR3 covers 16 residues. V lost 0 bases and J lost 5, with 17 bases in between. CDR1 SGHDT and CDR2 YYEEEE come from the germline V gene. As DNA, the CDR3 is TGTGCCAGCAGCTTGGTGTCAGGAGGCAGCTGGGAGACCCAGTACTTC. Amino acids: CASSLVSGGSWETQYF.

This clone was seen a handful of times. The chain joins TRBV18 to TRBJ1-2; unclear D gene. Trimming shortened V by 2 bases and J by 2 bases, and 15 bases separated the two germline ends. The CDR3 sequence is 16 residues long. Germline lookup yields CDR1 KGHSH and CDR2 LQKENI. The CDR3 loop is CASSPVKGPSNYGYTF. The CDR3 DNA reads as TGTGCCAGCTCACCAGTGAAGGGTCCCTCAAACTATGGCTACACCTTC.

This chain uses TRBV7-6 with TRBJ1-3, with D possibly being TRBD1 (5 bases). The CDR3 runs to 17 residues. CDR1 and CDR2 from the germline V gene are SGHVS and FNYEAQ. V lost 4 bases, J lost 4 bases, and 20 bases lay in between. CDR3 DNA: TGTGCCAGCAGCTCCCCCCTGGGCAGGGAAGCCGGAAACACCATATATTTT. Amino acid sequence: CASSSPLGREAGNTIYF.

The chain has TRBV19 and TRBJ2-7; 11 nucleotides line up with TRBD2. V lost 6 bases, J lost 3 bases, and 10 bases stayed unmatched. Germline CDR1 is LNHDA and CDR2 is SQIVND (reference sequence). The CDR3 sequence is 16 residues long. CDR3 residues: CASRGSGRAERYEQYF. The CDR3 DNA sequence: TGTGCCAGTAGAGGTAGCGGGAGGGCCGAACGCTACGAGCAGTACTTC.

The rearrangement links TRBV30 to TRBJ2-7, with D perhaps being TRBD1 or TRBD2 (5 bases each). The V gene lost 5 bases and the J gene lost 5 bases, with 16 bases spanning the gap. In germline, CDR1 is GTSNPN, CDR2 SVGIG (reference sequence). The CDR3 contains 13 residues. The CDR3 is CAWARGPWDEQYF. The CDR3 nucleotides are TGTGCCTGGGCCCGGGGCCCTTGGGACGAGCAGTACTTC.

The chain combines TRBV6-6 with TRBJ2-3; D is tentatively TRBD1 or TRBD2 (5 bases each). The V end lost 6 bases, the J end lost 3 bases, and 10 bases lay between the germline ends. Germline V lookup: CDR1 MNHNY, CDR2 SVGAGI (reference sequence). This CDR3 spans 13 amino acids. The CDR3 region is CASSLGTTDTQYF. CDR3 bases: TGTGCCAGCAGCCTCGGGACGACAGATACGCAGTATTTT.

This clone has just a few counts. V usage is TRBV7-2 and J usage is TRBJ1-6; TRBD1 might be the D (5 bases). Germline values: CDR1 SGHTA, CDR2 FQGNSA. This CDR3 region has 13 residues. The ends were cut back, 1 base at V and 15 bases at J, with 13 bases in the middle. Written as DNA, the CDR3 is TGTGCCAGCAGCTTAGATGGGGGTAAGGTCCTCCACTTT. Residues: CASSLDGGKVLHF.

This clone was found a few times. The gene calls are TRBV29-1 and TRBJ1-2; D remains unclear. The CDR3 has 13 amino acids. The V gene lost 5 bases and the J gene lost 0 bases, with 10 bases spanning the gap. Looked up from germline, CDR1 is SQVTM and CDR2 is ANQGSEA. CDR3 sequence (DNA): TGCAGCGTTCGAGATTCCTCTAACTATGGCTACACCTTC. Translated: CSVRDSSNYGYTF.

The chain combines TRBV7-9 with TRBJ1-1, with 10 bases lining up with TRBD1. Germline V gives CDR1 SEHNR, CDR2 FQNEAQ (reference sequence). The CDR3 is 19 residues long. V shed 4 bases, J shed 3 bases, and the junction held 17 bases outside the gene matches. The CDR3 DNA reads as TGTGCCAGCAGCTATGGGCTCGACAGGGGGCGCGCAGGGGACACTGAAGCTTTCTTT. It codes for CASSYGLDRGRAGDTEAFF.

This rearrangement joins TRBV19 to TRBJ1-2; D is unresolved. There are 15 residues in the CDR3. Trimming removed 7 bases from V and 6 bases from J, with 21 bases in between. Germline values: CDR1 LNHDA, CDR2 SQIVND (reference sequence). CDR3 DNA sequence: TGTGCCAGTACATCCCCAAACTACGGACGAGATGGCTACACCTTC. Amino acids: CASTSPNYGRDGYTF.

The rearrangement links TRBV5-1 to TRBJ2-1, with D uncertain. Per germline, CDR1 SGHRS and CDR2 YFSETQ. V gave up 0 bases and J gave up 5 bases, with 6 bases separating them. This CDR3 has 13 amino acids. CDR3 region: CASSLALDNEQFF. Written as DNA, the CDR3 is TGCGCCAGCAGCTTGGCCCTTGACAATGAGCAGTTCTTC.

This chain links TRBV5-1 with TRBJ2-2; D is unresolved. The CDR3 runs 15 residues. Trimming took off 7 bases at V and 7 bases at J, with 20 bases between the two ends. Looked up from germline, CDR1 is SGHRS and CDR2 is YFSETQ. The chain's CDR3 is CASREVVGQGGELFF. The DNA of the CDR3 is TGCGCCAGCCGAGAGGTGGTGGGTCAAGGCGGGGAGCTGTTTTTT.

J is TRBJ2-7 and V is TRBV7-9; 9 bases match TRBD2. This CDR3 has 14 residues. Per germline, CDR1 SEHNR and CDR2 FQNEAQ (reference sequence). V dropped 5 bases and J dropped 5; count of bases not matched to a gene: 7. The CDR3 coding sequence is TGTGCCAGCAGCGTGACTAGCGGAGGTAACGAGCAGTACTTC. Translating it yields CASSVTSGGNEQYF. The variable domain in full, completed from reference TRBV7-9 and TRBJ2-7, reads DTGVSQNPRHKITKRGQNVTFRCDPISEHNRLYWYRQTLGQGPEFLTYFQNEAQLEKSRLLSDRFSAERPKGSFSTLEIQRTEQGDSAMYLCASSVTSGGNEQYFGPGTRLTVT.

The chain uses TRBV19 and TRBJ2-1; the D is unclear. Trimming removed 4 bases from V and 0 bases from J, with 13 bases in between. The CDR3 totals 16 residues. Per the germline V gene, CDR1 is LNHDA and CDR2 is SQIVND (reference sequence). CDR3 in DNA: TGTGCCAGTAGTACAGTCAACGGGCACTCCTACAATGAGCAGTTCTTC. Its translation is CASSTVNGHSYNEQFF.

In this sample, this clone turned up once. The CDR3 is CAWSVEDTEAFF. DNA for the CDR3: TGTGCCTGGAGTGTCGAAGACACTGAAGCTTTCTTT. The J gene is TRBJ1-1, the V gene TRBV30, with D uncertain. V shed 0 bases and J shed 3 bases, with 5 bases lying between them. The CDR3 runs to 12 residues. Germline values: CDR1 GTSNPN, CDR2 SVGIG (reference sequence).

The chain recombines TRBV15 with TRBJ2-7; D perhaps matches TRBD1 (5 bases). The CDR3 covers 15 residues. The germline gives CDR1 LNHNV, CDR2 YYDKDF (reference sequence). The ends were cut back, 5 bases at V and 0 bases at J, with 14 bases in the middle. The CDR3 sequence: CATSPDQGSSYEQYF. Here the CDR3 DNA reads TGTGCCACCAGCCCAGATCAGGGCAGCTCCTACGAGCAGTACTTC.